Listed below are T cell receptor beta chains from one sample, sequenced in a study of T cells after yellow fever vaccination. TCRdb reprocessed the 5' RACE reads via MiXCR and lists one record per CDR3 protein. This sample yields 250,000 to 300,000 distinct CDR3 sequences, of which around 4.9% are seen a single time; under 3.5% belongs to the top ten. Sequencing was performed on CD4+ T cells sorted from PBMCs, taken on the day of the yellow fever booster vaccination. The receptors stem from a man aged 18 to 30 who received the YFV17D yellow fever vaccine. CDR3s include the opening cysteine and the closing phenylalanine or tryptophan. D genes are given only for firm matches. For some rows the clone size is stated as once, few or many, or as a class when expanded; others skip it.

V: TRBV6-5
J: TRBJ2-3
size: NA
D: NA
length: 15
DNA: TGTGCCAGCAGTTACTCAGGCGGGGTTGTAGATACGCAGTATTTT
CDR3: CASSYSGGVVDTQYF

V: TRBV7-7
J: TRBJ2-5
size: many
D: NA
length: 12
DNA: TGTGCCAGCAGCGCTTGGAAGGAGACCCAGTACTTC
CDR3: CASSAWKETQYF

V: TRBV12-3/TRBV12-4
J: TRBJ1-2
size: many
D: TRBD1
length: 15
DNA: TGTGCCAGCAGCTTCGGGGGAGGGGGCGCCTATGGCTACACCTTC
CDR3: CASSFGGGGAYGYTF

V: TRBV5-4
J: TRBJ2-1
size: many
D: NA
length: 15
DNA: TGTGCCAGCAGCAACAGGGCAGGAACCTACAATGAGCAGTTCTTC
CDR3: CASSNRAGTYNEQFF

V: TRBV18
J: TRBJ1-5
size: NA
D: NA
length: 13
DNA: TGTGCCAGCTCACCGGATAAGAATCAGCCCCAGCATTTT
CDR3: CASSPDKNQPQHF

V: TRBV29-1
J: TRBJ2-7
size: many
D: NA
length: 13
DNA: TGCAGCGCAGAGGTCGGCAGGGGTTACGAGCAGTACTTC
CDR3: CSAEVGRGYEQYF

V: TRBV9
J: TRBJ2-7
size: few
D: NA
length: 16
DNA: TGTGCCAGCAGCGTAGGTAGTAGCGTTGCTTCCTACGAGCAGTACTTC
CDR3: CASSVGSSVASYEQYF

V: TRBV30
J: TRBJ2-7
size: few
D: NA
length: 12
DNA: TGTGCCTGGAGTATCGGATCCTACGAGCAGTACTTC
CDR3: CAWSIGSYEQYF

V: TRBV6-5
J: TRBJ2-3
size: few
D: NA
length: 12
DNA: TGTGCCAGCAGGGCAGGGGCAGATACGCAGTATTTT
CDR3: CASRAGADTQYF

V: TRBV28
J: TRBJ2-7
size: few
D: NA
length: 14
DNA: TGTGCCAGCACAGTGGGAGTCCGGCCTTACGAGCAGTACTTC
CDR3: CASTVGVRPYEQYF

V: TRBV4-1
J: TRBJ2-2
size: few
D: TRBD2
length: 15
DNA: TGCGCCAGCAGCCCCGGGACTAGCGGGGGGGGGGAGCTGTTTTTT
CDR3: CASSPGTSGGGELFF

V: TRBV14
J: TRBJ2-7
size: many
D: TRBD1
length: 11
DNA: TGTGCCAGCAGCCAAGGAAGGGGGCAGGCCTTC
CDR3: CASSQGRGQAF

V: TRBV29-1
J: TRBJ2-3
size: NA
D: NA
length: 13
DNA: TGCAGCGTTGAAAGAACAGTTCCAGATACGCAGTATTTT
CDR3: CSVERTVPDTQYF

V: TRBV24-1
J: TRBJ2-1
size: few
D: TRBD2
length: 15
DNA: TGTGCCACCAGTGATCCGGGACTAGGGGGGAATGAGCAGTTCTTC
CDR3: CATSDPGLGGNEQFF

V: TRBV18
J: TRBJ1-3
size: NA
D: NA
length: 16
DNA: TGTGCCAGCTCACCACCGGGCAGTTTCTCTGGAAACACCATATATTTT
CDR3: CASSPPGSFSGNTIYF

V: TRBV29-1
J: TRBJ1-2
size: few
D: NA
length: 11
DNA: TGCAGCGCCGCTGGTATGGCTGGCTACACCTTC
CDR3: CSAAGMAGYTF

V: TRBV10-1
J: TRBJ2-3
size: few
D: TRBD2
length: 14
DNA: TGCGCCAGCAGTGAGGCTAGCGGGACGGATACGCAGTATTTT
CDR3: CASSEASGTDTQYF

V: TRBV18
J: TRBJ2-7
size: few
D: NA
length: 13
DNA: TGTGCCAGCTCACCAAGCGAAGAGTACGAGCAGTACTTC
CDR3: CASSPSEEYEQYF

V: TRBV5-1
J: TRBJ2-7
size: NA
D: NA
length: 12
DNA: TGCGCCAGCAGCTTGGATGGGGACGAGCAGTACTTC
CDR3: CASSLDGDEQYF

V: TRBV12-3/TRBV12-4
J: TRBJ2-1
size: many
D: TRBD1
length: 15
DNA: TGTGCCAGCAGTCTGGGACAGGGCTACTACAATGAGCAGTTCTTC
CDR3: CASSLGQGYYNEQFF

V: TRBV11-2
J: TRBJ2-7
size: few
D: NA
length: 13
DNA: TGTGCCAGCAGCTTGCGCTCCCTCTACGAGCAGTACTTC
CDR3: CASSLRSLYEQYF

V: TRBV5-1
J: TRBJ2-7
size: many
D: TRBD1
length: 15
DNA: TGCGCCAGCAGCTTGGCCGGGGGACAGGGCCCCGAGCAGTACTTC
CDR3: CASSLAGGQGPEQYF

V: TRBV5-1
J: TRBJ1-5
size: few
D: NA
length: 15
DNA: TGCGCCAGCAGCCCGGTTGCGGGGGGCGATCAGCCCCAGCATTTT
CDR3: CASSPVAGGDQPQHF

V: TRBV7-2
J: TRBJ1-2
size: many
D: TRBD1
length: 15
DNA: TGTGCCAGCAGCCTACAGTTCGGGCAGGGGGCTGGCTACACCTTC
CDR3: CASSLQFGQGAGYTF

V: TRBV29-1
J: TRBJ2-4
size: many
D: TRBD1
length: 14
DNA: TGCAGCGTTGGGACAGGGGGCGCAGCGAACATTCAGTACTTC
CDR3: CSVGTGGAANIQYF

V: TRBV5-1
J: TRBJ1-1
size: NA
D: NA
length: 12
DNA: TGCGCCAGCAGCCCTGAGGGCATTGAAGCTTTCTTT
CDR3: CASSPEGIEAFF

V: TRBV5-1
J: TRBJ1-6
size: many
D: NA
length: 16
DNA: TGCGCCAGCAGCTTGGCTGGGGCCAGGTATAATTCACCCCTCCACTTT
CDR3: CASSLAGARYNSPLHF

V: TRBV6-2/TRBV6-3
J: TRBJ2-3
size: few
D: TRBD1
length: 13
DNA: TGTGCCAGCGAGGACAGGGTCGTATATACGCAGTATTTT
CDR3: CASEDRVVYTQYF